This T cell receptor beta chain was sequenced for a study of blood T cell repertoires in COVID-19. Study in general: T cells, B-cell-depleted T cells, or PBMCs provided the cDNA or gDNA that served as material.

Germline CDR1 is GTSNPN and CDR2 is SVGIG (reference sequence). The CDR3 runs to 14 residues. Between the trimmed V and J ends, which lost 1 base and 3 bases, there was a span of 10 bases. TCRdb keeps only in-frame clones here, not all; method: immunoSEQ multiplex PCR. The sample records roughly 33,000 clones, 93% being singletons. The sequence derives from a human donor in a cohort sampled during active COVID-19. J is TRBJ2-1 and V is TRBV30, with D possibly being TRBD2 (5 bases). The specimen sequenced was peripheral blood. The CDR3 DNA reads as TGTGCCTGGAGTGGGGCTAGCTTCTACAATGAGCAGTTCTTC. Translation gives CAWSGASFYNEQFF.